This T cell receptor (beta chain) is drawn from a study of blood T cell repertoires in COVID-19. This clone was observed many times. Using immunoSEQ multiplex PCR, the repertoire was profiled, and TCRdb retains in-frame clones only, with some absent. Of about 300,000 clones in the sample, around 86% were seen once. This TCR was recovered from a woman aged 40 to 49 who had recovered from COVID-19. Sequences were obtained from peripheral blood.

The CDR3 here is CASSYSPSLNTEAFF. The CDR3 nucleotides are TGTGCCAGCAGTTACTCGCCCAGTTTGAACACTGAAGCTTTCTTT. The V gene is TRBV6-5, the J gene TRBJ1-1, with unresolved D. V lost 0 bases, J lost 0 bases, and 8 bases lay in between. The CDR3 length is 15 residues. Per germline, CDR1 MNHEY and CDR2 SVGAGI.